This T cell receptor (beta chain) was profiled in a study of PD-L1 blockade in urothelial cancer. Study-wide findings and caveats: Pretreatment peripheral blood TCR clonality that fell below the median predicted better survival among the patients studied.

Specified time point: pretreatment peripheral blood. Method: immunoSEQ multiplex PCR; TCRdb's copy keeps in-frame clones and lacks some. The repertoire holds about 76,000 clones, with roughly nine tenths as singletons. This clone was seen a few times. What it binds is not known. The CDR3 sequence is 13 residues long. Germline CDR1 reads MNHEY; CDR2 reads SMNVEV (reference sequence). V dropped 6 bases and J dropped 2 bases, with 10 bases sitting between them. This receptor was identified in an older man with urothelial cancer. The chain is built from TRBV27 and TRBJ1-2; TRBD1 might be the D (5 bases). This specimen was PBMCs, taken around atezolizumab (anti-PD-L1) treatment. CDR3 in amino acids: CASRLGENYGYTF. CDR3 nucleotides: TGTGCCAGCAGGTTAGGGGAGAACTATGGCTACACCTTC.